The 21 T cell receptor beta chains reported below all come from one sample, sequenced in a study of graft-versus-host responses after intestinal transplantation (dated by TCRdb to the early 2020s). Their specific antigens are unknown. Libraries came from the immunoSEQ multiplex PCR assay. Not all clones reach the TCRdb copy of this immuneACCESS table, which keeps in-frame sequences only. Checked studies attribute under half of the gap to unresolved V genes and leave the rest unexplained. In this sample the table shows some 84,000 clones, around 83% of which occur a single time. 0.65% to 0.85% of the sample is held by the ten biggest clonotypes. This specimen's time point label, per the study, means: cells obtained before transplantation from donor or recipient. Sequencing was performed on unstimulated CD4+ T cells sorted from spleen or lymph node cells, taken before intestinal transplant. All receptors come from a human donor who received an intestinal transplant.

The gene calls are TRBV6-1 and TRBJ2-1, with 12 bases that match TRBD2. With V trimmed by 6 bases and J by 7 bases, 4 bases remained unmatched. From germline, CDR1 is MNHNS and CDR2 SASEGT. CDR3 size: 14 residues. The CDR3 DNA is TGTGCCAGCAGCCTGACTAGCGGGGGAAATGAGCAGTTCTTC. Translated, it gives CASSLTSGGNEQFF.

As for this clone: At one end, the junction sequence differs from germline, possibly due to a read error. CDR3 loop: CASSLDARGPGNIQYF. The CDR3 DNA reads as TGTGCTAGCAGCTTAGATGCCAGGGGGCCGGGAAACATTCAGTACTTC. The gene calls are TRBV7-7 and TRBJ2-4; 8 positions match TRBD1. The CDR3 is made up of 16 amino acids. Germline CDR1 SSHAT, CDR2 FNYEAQ (reference sequence). The full variable domain, with the rest looked up from reference TRBV7-7 and TRBJ2-4, is GAGVSQSPRYKVTKRGQDVTLRCDPISSHATLYWYQQALGQGPEFLTYFNYEAQPDKSGLPSDRFSAERPEGSISTLTIQRTEQRDSAMYRCASSLDARGPGNIQYFGAGTRLSVL.

This clone was seen only a few times. This chain connects TRBV6-1 to TRBJ2-7, with 7 nucleotides matching TRBD1. V trimming: 5 bases; J trimming: 3 bases; junction bases outside the gene matches: 7. The V gene's germline CDR1 is MNHNS and CDR2 SASEGT. This CDR3 contains 14 residues. CDR3 region: CASSYDRAVYEQYF. The DNA for the CDR3 is TGTGCCAGCAGTTATGACAGGGCCGTCTACGAGCAGTACTTC.

V gene TRBV25-1 combines with J gene TRBJ2-1; 7 positions match TRBD1. CDR3 length equals 16 residues. J lost 2 bases, V lost 4 bases, and 8 bases had no gene match. Per the germline V gene, CDR1 is MGHDK and CDR2 is SYGVNS. The CDR3 sequence: CASSATDRVPYNEQFF. Written as DNA, the CDR3 is TGTGCCAGCAGTGCGACCGACAGGGTTCCCTACAATGAGCAGTTCTTC.

Worth noting for this clone: This specimen includes other DNA sequences encoding the same CDR3. The genes are TRBV2 and TRBJ2-2, with 9 nucleotides matching TRBD1. Unmatched junction bases numbered 0, after V lost 6 bases and J lost 1 base. The length of the CDR3 is 14 residues. Germline V gives CDR1 SNHLY, CDR2 FYNNEI. Here the CDR3 DNA reads TGTGCCAGCAGGGGACAGGGGAACACCGGGGAGCTGTTTTTT. This encodes CASRGQGNTGELFF. Full variable domain (outside the CDR3, taken from reference TRBV2 and TRBJ2-2): EPEVTQTPSHQVTQMGQEVILRCVPISNHLYFYWYRQILGQKVEFLVSFYNNEISEKSEIFDDQFSVERPDGSNFTLKIRSTKLEDSAMYFCASRGQGNTGELFFGEGSRLTVL.

A single count supports this clone. This chain joins TRBV5-1 and TRBJ2-3, with TRBD2 matching over 7 bases. V lost 0 bases, J lost 0 bases, and 4 bases stayed unmatched. There are 16 residues in the CDR3. Per germline, CDR1 SGHRS and CDR2 YFSETQ. In nucleotides, the CDR3 is TGCGCCAGCAGCTTGGTGATCGGGGGGAGCACAGATACGCAGTATTTT. Translating gives CASSLVIGGSTDTQYF. The whole variable domain, remainder taken from reference TRBV5-1 and TRBJ2-3, is KAGVTQTPRYLIKTRGQQVTLSCSPISGHRSVSWYQQTPGQGLQFLFEYFSETQRNKGNFPGRFSGRQFSNSRSEMNVSTLELGDSALYLCASSLVIGGSTDTQYFGPGTRLTVL.

The table lists this clone with a count of one. The rearrangement joins TRBV11-1 to TRBJ2-7; a weak D match, TRBD2 (6 bases). The CDR3 is 17 residues long. The ends were cut back, 3 bases at V and 3 bases at J, with 21 bases in the middle. Germline V gene lookup returns CDR1 SGHAT and CDR2 FQDESV (reference sequence). The CDR3 sequence: CASSFGLKGGLHYEQYF. The DNA of the CDR3 is TGTGCCAGCAGCTTCGGTTTGAAGGGCGGACTACACTACGAGCAGTACTTC.

The rearrangement links TRBV2 to TRBJ2-5; TRBD1 agrees at 7 bases. The end of the DNA is better explained by TRBJ2-7, so the J call may be wrong. CDR1 SNHLY and CDR2 FYNNEI come from the germline V gene. The CDR3 length is 15 residues. The CDR3 nucleotides read TGTGCCAGCAAACGAGAAAATACAGGGGTAAACGAGCAGTACTTC. Protein product: CASKRENTGVNEQYF.

This clone showed up just a few times. The V call is TRBV5-1, the J call TRBJ1-2; 7 bases match TRBD1. Losses at the gene ends were 4 bases for V and 4 bases for J; bases not matched to a gene: 4. Germline CDR1 and CDR2: SGHRS and YFSETQ. The length of the CDR3 is 13 residues. The CDR3: CASSAGQSYGYTF. CDR3 bases: TGCGCCAGCAGCGCGGGACAGAGCTATGGCTACACCTTC. Full variable domain (missing parts from reference TRBV5-1 and TRBJ1-2): KAGVTQTPRYLIKTRGQQVTLSCSPISGHRSVSWYQQTPGQGLQFLFEYFSETQRNKGNFPGRFSGRQFSNSRSEMNVSTLELGDSALYLCASSAGQSYGYTFGSGTRLTVV.

This rearrangement joins TRBV5-1 to TRBJ2-3; the D gene is possibly TRBD2 (6 bases). Germline CDR1 reads SGHRS; CDR2 reads YFSETQ. With 4 bases removed from V and 6 bases from J, the gap between germline ends came to 15 bases. The length of the CDR3 is 14 residues. CDR3 nucleotide sequence: TGCGCCAGCAGCCCCGGTGGGGGGAGGGATACGCAGTATTTT. The encoded protein is CASSPGGGRDTQYF. Full variable domain (missing parts from reference TRBV5-1 and TRBJ2-3): KAGVTQTPRYLIKTRGQQVTLSCSPISGHRSVSWYQQTPGQGLQFLFEYFSETQRNKGNFPGRFSGRQFSNSRSEMNVSTLELGDSALYLCASSPGGGRDTQYFGPGTRLTVL.

The chain has TRBV4-2 and TRBJ1-1; tentatively, D is TRBD1 (6 bases). The ends were cut back, 2 bases at V and 4 bases at J, with 17 bases in the middle. Germline assignment: CDR1 LGHNA and CDR2 YNFKEQ. This CDR3 has 16 amino acids. In nucleotides, the CDR3 is TGTGCCAGCAGCCAATTTCTGGGGGCCAGGGGCACTGAAGCTTTCTTT. Amino acid sequence: CASSQFLGARGTEAFF.

The genes are TRBV9 and TRBJ2-2; D is perhaps TRBD2 (6 bases). Germline CDR1 SGDLS, CDR2 YYNGEE. This CDR3 region has 15 residues. Trimming stripped 3 bases from V and 9 bases from J, with 18 bases between. DNA for the CDR3: TGTGCCAGCAGCGCCCTAGGAGGGCGGGACCGGGAGCTGTTTTTT. It specifies CASSALGGRDRELFF.

In this sample, this clone turned up a few times. The J gene is TRBJ1-5, the V gene TRBV29-1; no reliable D call. V was clipped by 4 bases and J by 3 bases, with 7 bases between them. Germline CDR1 SQVTM, CDR2 ANQGSEA. This CDR3 is built from 12 residues. In DNA, the CDR3 is TGCAGCGTTGGCCAGAACAATCAGCCCCAGCATTTT. Encoded protein: CSVGQNNQPQHF.

The chain employs TRBV14 and TRBJ2-2; the match to TRBD2 covers 7 bases. CDR3 length: 16 amino acids. The junction had 12 bases not matched to a gene; V was cut back by 6 bases and J by 5 bases. Germline V CDR1 and CDR2: SGHDN, FVKESK. The CDR3 spells CASSPISGEGTGELFF. In nucleotides, the CDR3 is TGTGCCAGCAGTCCTATTTCGGGGGAGGGGACCGGGGAGCTGTTTTTT.

The chain couples TRBV19 to TRBJ1-6; no definite D call. Per germline, CDR1 LNHDA and CDR2 SQIVND (reference sequence). V gave up 3 bases and J gave up 8 bases, with 8 bases separating them. This CDR3 is built from 13 residues. CDR3 nucleotides: TGTGCCAGTAGTATGCTGGGAGATTCACCCCTCCACTTT. Amino acid sequence: CASSMLGDSPLHF.

The V call is TRBV5-4, the J call TRBJ1-2; the match to TRBD1 covers 8 bases. V lost 0 bases to trimming and J lost 2 bases; unmatched junction nucleotides: 12. Germline CDR1 and CDR2: SGHNT and YYREEE (reference sequence). The CDR3 length is 18 residues. The CDR3 DNA is TGTGCCAGCAGCTTGGAGGGCAGGGGGCGCGAGGGCAACTATGGCTACACCTTC. Amino acid sequence: CASSLEGRGREGNYGYTF.

The chain couples TRBV6-5 to TRBJ2-3, with a weak D call TRBD2 (7 bases). Germline V lookup: CDR1 MNHEY, CDR2 SVGAGI. V was shortened by 2 bases and J by 3 bases, with 12 bases between the two germline ends. This CDR3 is 15 amino acids long. The CDR3 loop reads CASSYRGATTDTQYF. The CDR3, as DNA: TGTGCCAGCAGTTACCGGGGGGCGACAACAGATACGCAGTATTTT.

The chain uses TRBV15 and TRBJ2-3; TRBD1 matches 8 bases. The germline V gene has CDR1 LNHNV and CDR2 YYDKDF (reference sequence). The CDR3 length is 12 residues. Germline trimming cut 8 bases from V and 4 bases from J; bases unmatched to any gene: 2. DNA of the CDR3: TGTGCCACCGAGACAGGGGCAGATACGCAGTATTTT. Residues: CATETGADTQYF. The whole variable domain, remainder taken from reference TRBV15 and TRBJ2-3, is DAMVIQNPRYQVTQFGKPVTLSCSQTLNHNVMYWYQQKSSQAPKLLFHYYDKDFNNEADTPDNFQSRRPNTSFCFLDIRSPGLGDTAMYLCATETGADTQYFGPGTRLTVL.

This chain connects TRBV12-5 to TRBJ2-3; the match to TRBD1 covers 8 bases. There are 13 residues in the CDR3. Unmatched junction bases numbered 2, after V lost 5 bases and J lost 4 bases. The germline V gene encodes CDR1 LGHNT and CDR2 FRNRAP. CDR3 protein: CASGQTGADTQYF. The CDR3 DNA reads TGTGCTAGTGGTCAGACAGGGGCAGATACGCAGTATTTT.

CDR3 in DNA: TGTGCCAGCAGCCAACCCCGGACAGGGGGCGACGAGCAGTACTTC. Amino acid sequence: CASSQPRTGGDEQYF. The chain uses TRBV7-9 and TRBJ2-7; 11 bases agree with TRBD1. J gave up 5 bases and V 5 bases, and 8 bases lay outside the gene matches. CDR3 size: 15 residues. CDR1 SEHNR and CDR2 FQNEAQ come from the germline V gene (reference sequence).

A few counts support this clone. The chain links TRBV5-6 to TRBJ2-3; 8 bases are shared with TRBD2. This CDR3 contains 18 residues. After removal of 1 base from V and 6 bases from J, the junction contained 16 bases not matched to a gene. Germline V lookup: CDR1 SGHDT, CDR2 YYEEEE. CDR3: CASSLRSGGRTFFDTQYF. The CDR3 DNA is TGTGCCAGCAGCTTGAGGTCGGGCGGGAGGACCTTTTTTGATACGCAGTATTTT.